This TCR beta chain was sequenced for a study of regulatory T cells in long-lasting Graves disease. Time point noted: newly diagnosed GD, antithyroid drugs for less than 3 months. Generation of the TCR library employed RNA extracted from PBMCs. It was by American Thyroid Association guidelines that Graves' disease was diagnosed. The authors built TCR beta libraries using iRepertoire HTBI primers and Arm-PCR of CDR3 regions. One entry per CDR3 protein, called by TCRdb with MiXCR from the multiplex PCR reads. The table includes around 480,000 distinct CDR3 sequences, around 15% detected once. This sample also belongs to another study, concerning T cells in Graves' hyperthyroidism and ophthalmopathy. As that study records: The TCR CDR3 was amplified in a first-round RT-PCR using the HTBI primer set.

The sequencing used peripheral blood mononuclear cells (PBMCs), collected at new diagnosis, from a patient treated with antithyroid drugs. The clonotype comes from a man aged 35 to 55 with Graves disease.

In DNA form, the CDR3 reads TGTGCCAGCAGCCCCGGGGGAACTTTTGAACGGGAGTATTTT. Translating gives CASSPGGTFEREYF. The genes are TRBV9 and TRBJ2-3; TRBD2 might be the D (6 bases). With 4 bases removed from V and 13 bases from J, the gap between germline ends came to 22 bases. CDR3 size: 14 residues. The V gene's germline CDR1 is SGDLS and CDR2 YYNGEE. Variable domain in full (rest from reference TRBV9 and TRBJ2-3): DSGVTQTPKHLITATGQRVTLRCSPRSGDLSVYWYQQSLDQGLQFLIQYYNGEERAKGNILERFSAQQFPDLHSELNLSSLELGDSALYFCASSPGGTFEREYFGPGTRLTVL.